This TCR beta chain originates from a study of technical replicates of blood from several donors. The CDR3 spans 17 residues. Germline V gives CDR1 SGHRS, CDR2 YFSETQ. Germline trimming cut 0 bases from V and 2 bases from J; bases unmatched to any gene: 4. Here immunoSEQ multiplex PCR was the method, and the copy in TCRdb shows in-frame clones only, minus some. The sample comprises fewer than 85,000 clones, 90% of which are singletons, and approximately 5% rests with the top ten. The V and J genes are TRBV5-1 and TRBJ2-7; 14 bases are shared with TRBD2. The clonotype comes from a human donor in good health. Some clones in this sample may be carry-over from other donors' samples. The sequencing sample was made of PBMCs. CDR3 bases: TGCGCCAGCAGCTTGGGACTAGCGGGAGGGCCCCCCTACGAGCAGTACTTC. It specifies CASSLGLAGGPPYEQYF. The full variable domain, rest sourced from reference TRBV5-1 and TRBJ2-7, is KAGVTQTPRYLIKTRGQQVTLSCSPISGHRSVSWYQQTPGQGLQFLFEYFSETQRNKGNFPGRFSGRQFSNSRSEMNVSTLELGDSALYLCASSLGLAGGPPYEQYFGPGTRLTVT.